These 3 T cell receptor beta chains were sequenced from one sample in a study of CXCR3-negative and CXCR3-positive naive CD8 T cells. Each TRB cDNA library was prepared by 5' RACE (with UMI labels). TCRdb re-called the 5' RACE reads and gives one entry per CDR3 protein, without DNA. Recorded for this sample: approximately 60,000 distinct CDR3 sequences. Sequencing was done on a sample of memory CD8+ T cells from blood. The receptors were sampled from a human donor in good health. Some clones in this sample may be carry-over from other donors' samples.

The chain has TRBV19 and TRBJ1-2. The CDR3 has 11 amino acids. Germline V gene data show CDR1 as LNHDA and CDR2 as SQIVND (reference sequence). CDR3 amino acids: CASSGGWTYTF.

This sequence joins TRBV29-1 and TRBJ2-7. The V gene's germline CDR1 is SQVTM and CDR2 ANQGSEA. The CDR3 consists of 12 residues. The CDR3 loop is CSVEGISYEQYF.

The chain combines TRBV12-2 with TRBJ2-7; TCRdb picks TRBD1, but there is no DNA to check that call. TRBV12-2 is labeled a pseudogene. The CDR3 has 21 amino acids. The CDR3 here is CASRLTDFVFGVGGCPYEQYF.